The 15 T cell receptor beta chains below come from one sample, sequenced in a study of T cells in Graves' hyperthyroidism and ophthalmopathy (dated by TCRdb to between 2017 and 2020). Preparation of the library involved multiplex PCR. Instrument on record: Illumina HiSeq 2000. Amplification of TCR beta CDR3 regions was carried out from RNA transcripts. For the first round of RT-PCR on the TCR CDR3, the HTBI primer set was used together with the Qiagen OneStep RT-PCR kit. In-frame beta chains were kept once TCRdb had trimmed the public reads at Q25 with fastp and called clones with MiXCR. One record per CDR3 amino acid sequence lists the most common genes and DNA. This sample has 150,000 or so distinct CDR3 sequences in its table, and roughly 23% of those were observed once. The ten largest clonotypes hold around two thirds of the sample. Specimen: blood. The source of these receptors is a woman in her 50s with Graves' hyperthyroidism that later progressed to Graves' ophthalmopathy.

This clonotype showed up many times. The chain is built from TRBV3-1 and TRBJ1-5; 7 nucleotides line up with TRBD1. CDR3 length: 14 amino acids. Germline trimming cut 1 base from V and 6 bases from J; bases unmatched to any gene: 3. Germline CDR1 reads LGHDT; CDR2 reads YNNKEL (reference sequence). CDR3 loop: CASSQGTGSQPQHF. DNA for the CDR3: TGTGCCAGCAGCCAAGGGACAGGCTCTCAGCCCCAGCATTTT.

This clonotype was observed at least ten times. V gene TRBV6-5 combines with J gene TRBJ1-1, with a weak D call TRBD1 (5 bases). The germline V and J ends were trimmed by 0 bases and 5 bases, with 19 bases remaining between them. Germline CDR1 and CDR2: MNHEY and SVGAGI. This CDR3 is built from 17 residues. CDR3 amino acids: CASSYSVVGRAGTEAFF. The CDR3 DNA sequence: TGTGCCAGCAGTTACTCGGTCGTCGGCAGGGCGGGAACTGAAGCTTTCTTT.

The chain combines TRBV24-1 with TRBJ2-7, with TRBD1 matching over 8 bases. Germline V gene lookup returns CDR1 KGHDR and CDR2 SFDVKD. The CDR3 totals 15 residues. The junction had 8 bases not matched to a gene; V was cut back by 3 bases and J by 5 bases. Here the CDR3 reads CATSDPRQGLNEQYF. Here the CDR3 DNA reads TGTGCCACCAGTGATCCTCGACAGGGGTTGAACGAGCAGTACTTC.

This clonotype was recorded many times. This chain uses TRBV11-3 with TRBJ2-1; weak D call: TRBD2 (5 bases). CDR1 SGHNT and CDR2 YENEEA come from the germline V gene. The CDR3 covers 15 residues. The ends were cut back, 5 bases at V and 3 bases at J, with 14 bases in the middle. The CDR3 region has the DNA TGTGCCAGCAGCCCCAACGGACTGGTCTACAATGAGCAGTTCTTC. Translated: CASSPNGLVYNEQFF. The whole variable domain, remainder taken from reference TRBV11-3 and TRBJ2-1, is EAGVVQSPRYKIIEKKQPVAFWCNPISGHNTLYWYLQNLGQGPELLIRYENEEAVDDSQLPKDRFSAERLKGVDSTLKIQPAELGDSAVYLCASSPNGLVYNEQFFGPGTRLTVL.

This clonotype was counted ten times or more. This chain joins TRBV12-3 or TRBV12-4 and TRBJ2-1; D is ambiguous. V dropped 7 bases and J dropped 9 bases, with 13 bases sitting between them. This CDR3 comprises 12 residues. The CDR3 nucleotides are TGTGCCAGCACCTTCTTTAAGGGTGAGCAGTTCTTC. As protein: CASTFFKGEQFF.

This clonotype was seen repeatedly, ten times or more. V is TRBV6-1 and J is TRBJ2-1; 11 bases match TRBD2. This CDR3 is 16 amino acids long. The trim removed 0 bases at V and 3 bases at J, leaving 1 base unmatched. Per the germline V gene, CDR1 is MNHNS and CDR2 is SASEGT. DNA of the CDR3: TGTGCCAGCAGTGAAGCTACTAGCGGGGGCTACAATGAGCAGTTCTTC. Its protein product is CASSEATSGGYNEQFF.

V is TRBV6-4 and J is TRBJ1-5, with D possibly being TRBD1 (6 bases). Germline CDR1 is MRHNA and CDR2 is SNTAGT. The CDR3 sequence is 15 residues long. Trimming left V 4 bases short and J 1 base short, with 11 bases between. CDR3 sequence: CASSGRTVSNQPQHF. The CDR3, as DNA: TGTGCCAGCAGTGGGAGGACAGTGAGCAATCAGCCCCAGCATTTT.

The DNA for the CDR3 is TGTGCCAGCAGTGCCAGAGGGACAGCCTTGATAACAGATACGCAGTATTTT. Translating gives CASSARGTALITDTQYF. The chain combines TRBV28 with TRBJ2-3; 7 positions agree with TRBD1. Trimming removed 5 bases from V and 3 bases from J; junction bases left unmatched: 14. CDR3 length: 17 residues. The germline gives CDR1 MDHEN, CDR2 SYDVKM.

This clonotype was seen ten or more times. This rearrangement joins TRBV11-2 to TRBJ1-1; D perhaps matches TRBD1 (6 bases). Per the germline V gene, CDR1 is SGHAT and CDR2 is FQNNGV. The CDR3 is 14 amino acids. V gave up 6 bases and J gave up 0 bases, with 11 bases separating them. The CDR3 loop reads CASRAPGVNTEAFF. In DNA, the CDR3 is TGTGCCAGCAGGGCGCCAGGGGTGAACACTGAAGCTTTCTTT.

This clonotype was observed at least ten times. This sequence joins TRBV12-3 or TRBV12-4 and TRBJ2-7; no clear D. This CDR3 has 13 residues. V was clipped by 4 bases and J by 2 bases, with 9 bases between them. CDR3 in amino acids: CASSWGNTYEQYF. For the CDR3, the DNA is TGTGCCAGCAGTTGGGGAAATACCTACGAGCAGTACTTC.

This clonotype was seen a handful of times. The chain links TRBV6-1 to TRBJ2-5; possibly TRBD1 or TRBD2 for D (6 bases each). The V gene's germline CDR1 is MNHNS and CDR2 SASEGT. The CDR3 sequence is 14 residues long. Trimming took 6 bases from V and 7 from J, leaving 18 bases between them. The CDR3 loop reads CASSLGDKGGTQYF. In DNA, the CDR3 is TGTGCCAGCAGCCTGGGGGACAAGGGAGGGACCCAGTACTTC.

This clonotype was counted ten times or more. The V call is TRBV28, the J call TRBJ1-5; TRBD1 is a possible D gene (6 bases). The ends were cut back, 3 bases at V and 7 bases at J, with 16 bases in the middle. This CDR3 region has 15 residues. Germline lookup yields CDR1 MDHEN and CDR2 SYDVKM. CDR3 region: CASSLRGHKGQPQHF. CDR3 in DNA: TGTGCCAGCAGTTTGAGGGGACACAAGGGACAGCCCCAGCATTTT.

The sample holds many counts of this clonotype. The rearrangement uses TRBV28 and TRBJ2-6; TRBD1 is a possible D gene (5 bases). V was shortened by 5 bases and J by 4 bases, with 12 bases between the two germline ends. Germline CDR1 reads MDHEN; CDR2 reads SYDVKM. The CDR3 runs to 15 residues. The CDR3 sequence: CASSLPGYGANVLTF. CDR3 DNA: TGTGCCAGCAGTCTTCCAGGGTACGGGGCCAACGTCCTGACTTTC.

The V call is TRBV7-9, the J call TRBJ1-4, with 8 nucleotides matching TRBD1. Germline V gene data show CDR1 as SEHNR and CDR2 as FQNEAQ (reference sequence). V was pared by 6 bases and J by 7 bases, with 10 bases of the junction left unmatched. CDR3 length: 15 residues. Here the CDR3 reads CASSSKTGEAEKLFF. CDR3 DNA: TGTGCCAGCAGTTCAAAGACAGGGGAGGCTGAAAAACTGTTTTTT. Based on the CDR3 plus reference TRBV7-9 and TRBJ1-4, the full variable domain is DTGVSQNPRHKITKRGQNVTFRCDPISEHNRLYWYRQTLGQGPEFLTYFQNEAQLEKSRLLSDRFSAERPKGSFSTLEIQRTEQGDSAMYLCASSSKTGEAEKLFFGSGTQLSVL.

The chain employs TRBV6-1 and TRBJ2-1; TRBD2 matches 9 bases. Per germline, CDR1 MNHNS and CDR2 SASEGT. The length of the CDR3 is 15 residues. With 5 bases clipped from V and 3 bases from J, the junction kept 5 bases outside the gene matches. The CDR3 is CASSYRLAVYNEQFF. DNA of the CDR3: TGTGCCAGCAGTTACCGACTAGCGGTCTACAATGAGCAGTTCTTC.